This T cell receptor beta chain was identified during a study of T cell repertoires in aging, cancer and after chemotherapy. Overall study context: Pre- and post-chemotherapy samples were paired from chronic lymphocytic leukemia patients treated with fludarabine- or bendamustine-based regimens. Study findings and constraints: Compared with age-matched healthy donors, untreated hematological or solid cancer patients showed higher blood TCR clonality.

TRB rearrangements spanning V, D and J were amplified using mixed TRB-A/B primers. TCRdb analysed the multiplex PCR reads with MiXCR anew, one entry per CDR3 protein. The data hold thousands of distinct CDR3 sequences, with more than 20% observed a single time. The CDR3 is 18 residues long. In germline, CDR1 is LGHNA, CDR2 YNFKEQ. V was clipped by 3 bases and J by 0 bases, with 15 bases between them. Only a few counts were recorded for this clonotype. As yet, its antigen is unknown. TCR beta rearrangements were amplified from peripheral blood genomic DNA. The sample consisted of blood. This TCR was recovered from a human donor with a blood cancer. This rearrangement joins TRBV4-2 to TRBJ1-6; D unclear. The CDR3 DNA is TGTGCCAGCAGCCAGGTTGGGCTCAGCGGCTCCTATAATTCACCCCTCCACTTT. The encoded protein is CASSQVGLSGSYNSPLHF.